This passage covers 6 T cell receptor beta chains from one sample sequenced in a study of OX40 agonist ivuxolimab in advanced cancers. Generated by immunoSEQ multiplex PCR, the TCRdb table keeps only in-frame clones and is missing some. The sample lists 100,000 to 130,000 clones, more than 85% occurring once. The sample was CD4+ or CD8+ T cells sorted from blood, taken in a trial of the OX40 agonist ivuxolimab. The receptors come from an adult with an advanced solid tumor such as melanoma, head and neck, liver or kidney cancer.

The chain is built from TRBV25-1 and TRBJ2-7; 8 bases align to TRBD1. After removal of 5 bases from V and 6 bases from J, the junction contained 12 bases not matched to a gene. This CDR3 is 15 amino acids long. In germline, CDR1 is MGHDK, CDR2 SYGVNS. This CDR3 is CASSRSGTGYGEQYF. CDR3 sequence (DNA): TGTGCCAGCAGTAGATCCGGGACAGGTTACGGCGAGCAGTACTTC.

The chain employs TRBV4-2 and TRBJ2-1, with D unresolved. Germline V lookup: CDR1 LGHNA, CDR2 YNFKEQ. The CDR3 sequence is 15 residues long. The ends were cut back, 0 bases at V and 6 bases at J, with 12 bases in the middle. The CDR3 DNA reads TGTGCCAGCAGCCAAGAAGGCTACCCTATCAATGAGCAGTTCTTC. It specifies CASSQEGYPINEQFF.

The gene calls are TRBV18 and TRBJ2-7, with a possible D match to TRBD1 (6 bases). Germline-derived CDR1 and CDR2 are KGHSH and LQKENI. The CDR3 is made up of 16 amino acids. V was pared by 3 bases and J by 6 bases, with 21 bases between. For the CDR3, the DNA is TGTGCCAGCTCACCTAGAGGGGCCCTCCAGGGGACCGAGCAGTACTTC. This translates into CASSPRGALQGTEQYF.

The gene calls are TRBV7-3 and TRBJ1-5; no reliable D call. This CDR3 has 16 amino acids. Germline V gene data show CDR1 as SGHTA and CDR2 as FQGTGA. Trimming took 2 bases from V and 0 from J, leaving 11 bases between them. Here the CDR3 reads CASSLASGHSNQPQHF. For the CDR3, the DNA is TGTGCCAGCAGCTTAGCGTCCGGTCATAGCAATCAGCCCCAGCATTTT. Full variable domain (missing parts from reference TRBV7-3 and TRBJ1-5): GAGVSQTPSNKVTEKGKYVELRCDPISGHTALYWYRQSLGQGPEFLIYFQGTGAADDSGLPNDRFFAVRPEGSVSTLKIQRTERGDSAVYLCASSLASGHSNQPQHFGDGTRLSIL.

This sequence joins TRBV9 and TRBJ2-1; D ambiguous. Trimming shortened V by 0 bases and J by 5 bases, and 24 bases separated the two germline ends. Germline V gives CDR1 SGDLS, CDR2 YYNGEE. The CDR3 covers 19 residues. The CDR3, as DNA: TGTGCCAGCAGCGTAGGGCGAGGCGGTAGTGGCATTTGGGACAATGAGCAGTTCTTC. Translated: CASSVGRGGSGIWDNEQFF.

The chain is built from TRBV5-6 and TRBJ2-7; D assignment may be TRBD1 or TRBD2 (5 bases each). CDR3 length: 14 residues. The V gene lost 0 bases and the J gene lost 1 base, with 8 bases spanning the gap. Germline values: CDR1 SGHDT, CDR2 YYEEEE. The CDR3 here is CASSLGGSSYEQYF. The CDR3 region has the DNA TGTGCCAGCAGCTTGGGGGGGAGTTCCTACGAGCAGTACTTC.